This T cell receptor beta chain was retrieved from a study of blood T cells in healthy people across ages. Across the whole study: Template switching captured about one barcoded beta molecule per two T cells.

Germline CDR1 SGHRS, CDR2 YFSETQ. V lost 4 bases, J lost 5 bases, and 15 bases lay in between. This CDR3 is 14 amino acids long. As concerns this clonotype: Its specificity is not known.

The study recruited healthy Caucasian donors from Russia who were aged about 6 to 95. PCR was performed a second time for 7 to 11 cycles using a sample-barcoded 5' primer and a J-beta primer mix. No fewer than 2.5 million CDR3-containing paired-end reads came from each sample. MiXCR, applied by TCRdb to the 5' RACE reads, yields one record per CDR3 protein. The table has about 680,000 distinct CDR3 sequences, over 45% seen once; the top ten hold about 32%. The study's findings and limits: Using unsorted PBMCs precluded a conclusive naive versus antigen-experienced comparison.

The TCR originated in an older woman in good health. The chain combines TRBV5-1 with TRBJ2-5, with a tentative D call TRBD2 (6 bases). Sequenced sample: blood. CDR3 DNA sequence: TGCGCCAGCAGCCCGCAGCCGGGACTTGAGACCCAGTACTTC. Protein product: CASSPQPGLETQYF.